What follows are 10 T cell receptor beta chains derived from one specimen sequenced in a study of blood T cell repertoires in COVID-19. This table comes from immunoSEQ multiplex PCR, and its TCRdb copy is limited to in-frame clones, with some not included. Among about 430,000 clones listed, about 88% were seen once. Sequenced input: PBMCs or T cells enriched from blood (not recorded which). The receptors originated from a young woman who had been exposed to COVID-19.

This chain connects TRBV9 to TRBJ2-1; no definite D call. Germline V gives CDR1 SGDLS, CDR2 YYNGEE. V was trimmed by 3 bases and J by 7 bases, leaving 14 bases between them. The length of the CDR3 is 14 residues. The CDR3 nucleotides are TGTGCCAGCAGCGGAGGAAGTCCTTCGAATGAGCAGTTCTTC. As protein: CASSGGSPSNEQFF.

The count of this clone is one. This CDR3 is also generated by other DNA sequences in the sample. The V and J genes are TRBV7-8 and TRBJ1-1, with D unresolved. V lost 1 base, J lost 0 bases, and 9 bases lay in between. The CDR3 covers 15 residues. CDR1 SGHVS and CDR2 FQNEAQ come from the germline V gene. The CDR3 DNA reads as TGTGCCAGCAGCTTAGGTCTAGGAATGAACACTGAAGCTTTCTTT. Translation gives CASSLGLGMNTEAFF.

The gene calls are TRBV28 and TRBJ1-5, with TRBD1 matching 7 bases. Germline V gene data show CDR1 as MDHEN and CDR2 as SYDVKM. CDR3 length: 15 residues. Trimming took 7 bases from V and 0 from J; bases not matched to a gene: 6. The CDR3 here is CASNQAGGSNQPQHF. Here the CDR3 DNA reads TGTGCCAGCAACCAAGCAGGGGGTAGCAATCAGCCCCAGCATTTT.

V and J are TRBV5-5 and TRBJ1-2, with 8 bases aligning to TRBD1. The germline gives CDR1 SGHKS, CDR2 YYEKEE (reference sequence). CDR3 length: 15 amino acids. J gave up 8 bases and V 0 bases, and 9 bases lay outside the gene matches. CDR3 region: CASSLVETGVRGYTF. CDR3 bases: TGTGCCAGCAGCTTGGTGGAGACAGGGGTCCGGGGCTACACCTTC.

V usage is TRBV27 and J usage is TRBJ1-2; 7 nucleotides line up with TRBD1. CDR1 is MNHEY, CDR2 SMNVEV, per germline (reference sequence). Trimming at V came to 6 bases and at J to 8 bases, leaving 6 bases not matched to a gene. The CDR3 is 12 residues long. CDR3 region: CASRTGNDGYTF. The CDR3 bases are TGTGCCAGCAGGACAGGGAATGACGGCTACACCTTC.

The chain couples TRBV14 to TRBJ1-2, with D possibly being TRBD1 (6 bases). The germline gives CDR1 SGHDN, CDR2 FVKESK. The ends were cut back, 4 bases at V and 0 bases at J, with 15 bases in the middle. This CDR3 has 16 amino acids. CDR3 nucleotide sequence: TGTGCCAGCAGCCTACTAGGGACACCGACTAACTATGGCTACACCTTC. Translating it yields CASSLLGTPTNYGYTF.

The chain recombines TRBV28 with TRBJ1-2; a weak D match, TRBD1 (6 bases). The V end lost 6 bases, the J end lost 4 bases, and 24 bases lay between the germline ends. Germline CDR1 MDHEN, CDR2 SYDVKM. The CDR3 contains 17 residues. The CDR3 is CASSKYGGGRSSYGYTF. CDR3 nucleotides: TGTGCCAGCAGCAAATATGGGGGGGGCAGGTCTAGCTATGGCTACACCTTC.

V is TRBV7-2 and J is TRBJ2-6; no reliable D call. Germline CDR1 SGHTA, CDR2 FQGNSA. This CDR3 has 13 residues. V lost 8 bases, J lost 2 bases, and 7 bases lay in between. The CDR3: CASENPGANVLTF. The CDR3 DNA reads TGTGCCAGCGAGAATCCTGGGGCCAACGTCCTGACTTTC. Full variable domain (remainder filled in from reference TRBV7-2 and TRBJ2-6): GAGVSQSPSNKVTEKGKDVELRCDPISGHTALYWYRQSLGQGLEFLIYFQGNSAPDKSGLPSDRFSAERTGGSVSTLTIQRTQQEDSAVYLCASENPGANVLTFGAGSRLTVL.

In regard to this clone: The junction does not match germline at one end; this may be a read error. This sequence joins TRBV29-1 and TRBJ2-7; 7 bases are shared with TRBD1. CDR3 length equals 11 residues. Germline CDR1 is SQVTM and CDR2 is ANQGSEA. CDR3 nucleotide sequence: TGCAGCGTTGAACAATCCAGGGGGTTCGTCTTC. It yields the protein CSVEQSRGFVF.

The gene calls are TRBV4-3 and TRBJ2-1; 8 bases align to TRBD2. V shed 4 bases and J 0 bases; nucleotides not matched to a gene: 2. The CDR3 runs to 15 residues. Per the germline V gene, CDR1 is LGHNA and CDR2 is YSLEER. The CDR3: CASSRLAGSYNEQFF. The CDR3 DNA reads as TGCGCCAGCAGCCGGCTAGCGGGCTCCTACAATGAGCAGTTCTTC.